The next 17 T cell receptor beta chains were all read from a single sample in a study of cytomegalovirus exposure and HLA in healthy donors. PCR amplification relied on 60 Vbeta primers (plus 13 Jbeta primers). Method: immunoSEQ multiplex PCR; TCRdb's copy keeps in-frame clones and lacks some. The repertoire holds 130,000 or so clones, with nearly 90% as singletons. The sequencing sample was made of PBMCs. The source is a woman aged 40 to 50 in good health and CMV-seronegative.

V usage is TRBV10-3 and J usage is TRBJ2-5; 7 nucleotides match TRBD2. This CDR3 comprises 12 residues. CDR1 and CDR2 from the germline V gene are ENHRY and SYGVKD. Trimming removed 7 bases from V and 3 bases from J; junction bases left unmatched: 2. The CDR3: CAITSGEETQYF. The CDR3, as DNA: TGTGCCATCACCAGCGGGGAAGAGACCCAGTACTTC.

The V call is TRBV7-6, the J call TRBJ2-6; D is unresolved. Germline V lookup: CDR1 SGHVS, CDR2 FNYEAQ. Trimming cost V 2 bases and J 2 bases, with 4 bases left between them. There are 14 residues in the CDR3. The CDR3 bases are TGTGCCAGCAGCTTACGTCCTGGGGCCAACGTCCTGACTTTC. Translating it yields CASSLRPGANVLTF.

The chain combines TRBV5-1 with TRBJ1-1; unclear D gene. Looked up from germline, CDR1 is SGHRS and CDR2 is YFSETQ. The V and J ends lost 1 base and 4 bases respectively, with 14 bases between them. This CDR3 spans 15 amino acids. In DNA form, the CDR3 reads TGCGCCAGCAGCTTGAGTCAATCCTCAGGCACTGAAGCTTTCTTT. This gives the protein CASSLSQSSGTEAFF.

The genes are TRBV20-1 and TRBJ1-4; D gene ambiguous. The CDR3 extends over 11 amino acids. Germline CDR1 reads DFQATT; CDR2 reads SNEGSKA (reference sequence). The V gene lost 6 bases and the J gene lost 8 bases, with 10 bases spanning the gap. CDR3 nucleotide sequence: TGCAGTGCCGGGGAGGCGGAAAAACTGTTTTTT. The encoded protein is CSAGEAEKLFF.

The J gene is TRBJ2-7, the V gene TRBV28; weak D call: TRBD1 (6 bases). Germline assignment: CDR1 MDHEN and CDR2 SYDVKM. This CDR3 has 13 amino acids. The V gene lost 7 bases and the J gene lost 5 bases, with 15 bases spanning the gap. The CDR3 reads CASNPTGPHEQYF. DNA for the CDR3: TGTGCCAGCAACCCCACAGGGCCCCACGAGCAGTACTTC.

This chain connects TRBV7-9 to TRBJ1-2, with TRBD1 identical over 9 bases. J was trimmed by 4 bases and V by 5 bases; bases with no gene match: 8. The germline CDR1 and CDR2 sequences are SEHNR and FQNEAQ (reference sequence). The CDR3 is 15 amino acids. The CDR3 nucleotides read TGTGCCAGCAGCCCCAGGACAGGGGAAAGCTATGGCTACACCTTC. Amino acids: CASSPRTGESYGYTF.

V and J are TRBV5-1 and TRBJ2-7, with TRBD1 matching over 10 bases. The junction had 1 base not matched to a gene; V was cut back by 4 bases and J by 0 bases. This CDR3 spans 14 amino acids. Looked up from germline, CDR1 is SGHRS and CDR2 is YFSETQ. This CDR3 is CASSRTGGSYEQYF. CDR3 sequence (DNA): TGCGCCAGCAGCCGGACAGGGGGCTCCTACGAGCAGTACTTC.

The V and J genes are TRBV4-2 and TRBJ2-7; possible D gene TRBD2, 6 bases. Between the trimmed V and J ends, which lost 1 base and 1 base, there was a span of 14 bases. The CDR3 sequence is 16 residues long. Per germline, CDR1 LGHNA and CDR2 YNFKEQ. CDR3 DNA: TGTGCCAGCAGCCAAGTCGGGGCTAGCGTTTCCTACGAGCAGTACTTC. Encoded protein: CASSQVGASVSYEQYF.

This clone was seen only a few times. The CDR3, as DNA: TGTGCCAGCAGCCAAGATCGTGGGGAGGAGTGGGCAGGCAATGAGCAGTTCTTC. Translating gives CASSQDRGEEWAGNEQFF. V usage is TRBV4-2 and J usage is TRBJ2-1; D is perhaps TRBD2 (6 bases). Between the trimmed V and J ends, which lost 0 bases and 6 bases, there was a span of 21 bases. This CDR3 comprises 18 residues. Germline CDR1 and CDR2: LGHNA and YNFKEQ.

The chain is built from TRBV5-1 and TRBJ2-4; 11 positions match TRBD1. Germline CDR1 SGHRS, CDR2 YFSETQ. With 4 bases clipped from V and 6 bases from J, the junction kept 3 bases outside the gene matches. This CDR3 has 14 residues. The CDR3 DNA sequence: TGCGCCAGCAGCCCCGGGACAGGGGGAAACATTCAGTACTTC. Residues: CASSPGTGGNIQYF. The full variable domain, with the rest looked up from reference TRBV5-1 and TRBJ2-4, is KAGVTQTPRYLIKTRGQQVTLSCSPISGHRSVSWYQQTPGQGLQFLFEYFSETQRNKGNFPGRFSGRQFSNSRSEMNVSTLELGDSALYLCASSPGTGGNIQYFGAGTRLSVL.

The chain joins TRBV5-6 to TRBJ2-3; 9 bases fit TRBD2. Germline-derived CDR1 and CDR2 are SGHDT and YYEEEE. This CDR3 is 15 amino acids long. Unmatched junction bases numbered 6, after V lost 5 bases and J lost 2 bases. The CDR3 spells CASRDEREDTDTQYF. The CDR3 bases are TGTGCCAGCAGAGATGAGCGGGAGGACACAGATACGCAGTATTTT. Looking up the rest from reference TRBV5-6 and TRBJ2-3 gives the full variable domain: DAGVTQSPTHLIKTRGQQVTLRCSPKSGHDTVSWYQQALGQGPQFIFQYYEEEERQRGNFPDRFSGHQFPNYSSELNVNALLLGDSALYLCASRDEREDTDTQYFGPGTRLTVL.

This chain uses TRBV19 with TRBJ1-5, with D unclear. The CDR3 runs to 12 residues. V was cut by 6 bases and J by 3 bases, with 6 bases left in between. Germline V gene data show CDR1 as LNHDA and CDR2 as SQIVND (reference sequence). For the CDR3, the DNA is TGTGCCAGTAGGCAGGCCAATCAGCCCCAGCATTTT. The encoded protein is CASRQANQPQHF.

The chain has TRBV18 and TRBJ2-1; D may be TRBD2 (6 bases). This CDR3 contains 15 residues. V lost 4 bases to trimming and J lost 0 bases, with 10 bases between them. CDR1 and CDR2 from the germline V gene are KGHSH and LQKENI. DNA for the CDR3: TGTGCCAGCTCACTGGGGACTGACTCCTACAATGAGCAGTTCTTC. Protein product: CASSLGTDSYNEQFF.

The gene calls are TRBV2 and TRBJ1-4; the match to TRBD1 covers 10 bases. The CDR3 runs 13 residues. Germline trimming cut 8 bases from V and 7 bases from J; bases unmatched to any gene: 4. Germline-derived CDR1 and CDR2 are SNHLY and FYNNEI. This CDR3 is CASQRDRGEKLFF. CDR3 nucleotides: TGTGCCAGCCAGCGGGACAGGGGTGAAAAACTGTTTTTT.

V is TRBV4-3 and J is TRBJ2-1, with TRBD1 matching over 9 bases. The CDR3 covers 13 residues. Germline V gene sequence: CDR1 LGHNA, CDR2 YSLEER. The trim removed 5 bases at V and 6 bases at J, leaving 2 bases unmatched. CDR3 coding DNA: TGCGCCAGCAGCGGACAGGGGAGCAATGAGCAGTTCTTC. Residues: CASSGQGSNEQFF.

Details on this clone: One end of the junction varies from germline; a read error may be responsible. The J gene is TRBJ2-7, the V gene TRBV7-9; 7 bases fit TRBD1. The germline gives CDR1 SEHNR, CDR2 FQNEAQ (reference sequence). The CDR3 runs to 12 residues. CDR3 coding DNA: TGTTCCAGCAGCCCCGACAGGGTCGAGCAGTACTTC. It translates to CSSSPDRVEQYF.

The CDR3 bases are TGTGCCAGCAGTTTAGTAAGCCCGGGGTCCACCTCCTACGAGCAGTACTTC. Its protein is CASSLVSPGSTSYEQYF. V usage is TRBV27 and J usage is TRBJ2-7; D perhaps matches TRBD2 (5 bases). The CDR3 has 17 amino acids. V lost 2 bases, J lost 0 bases, and 17 bases lay in between. CDR1 is MNHEY, CDR2 SMNVEV, per germline (reference sequence).